Presented here are 26 T cell receptor beta chains from one specimen sequenced in a study of multiple sclerosis patients with progressive multifocal leukoencephalopathy. Time point in this sample: less than 15 months of natalizumab therapy. Using immunoSEQ multiplex PCR, the repertoire was profiled, and TCRdb retains in-frame clones only, with some absent. The repertoire holds more than 20,000 clones, with approximately 90% as singletons. Source: PBMCs, taken from a patient treated with natalizumab. The receptors shown here come from a man aged 30 to 45 with multiple sclerosis.

The V call is TRBV6-5, the J call TRBJ1-1; D gene unclear. CDR3 length equals 16 residues. The V gene's germline CDR1 is MNHEY and CDR2 SVGAGI. Trimming shortened V by 0 bases and J by 1 base, and 12 bases separated the two germline ends. In DNA form, the CDR3 reads TGTGCCAGCAGTTACTCCTCCGGGCTACGGAACACTGAAGCTTTCTTT. This gives the protein CASSYSSGLRNTEAFF.

This clone has more than one count but fewer than ten. The chain combines TRBV6-6 with TRBJ2-7, with D hard to call. CDR1 MNHNY and CDR2 SVGAGI come from the germline V gene (reference sequence). The CDR3 is 14 amino acids. V was clipped by 3 bases and J by 2 bases, with 11 bases between them. The CDR3 loop is CASSYSRLAYEQYF. CDR3 coding DNA: TGTGCCAGCAGTTATTCCAGGCTAGCCTACGAGCAGTACTTC.

The chain links TRBV9 to TRBJ2-7, with D unclear. The ends were cut back, 3 bases at V and 3 bases at J, with 10 bases in the middle. The CDR3 is made up of 13 amino acids. Germline V CDR1 and CDR2: SGDLS, YYNGEE. The CDR3 bases are TGTGCCAGCAGCGGGGGAAGTGGCTACGAGCAGTACTTC. Translated: CASSGGSGYEQYF. The full variable domain, with the rest looked up from reference TRBV9 and TRBJ2-7, is DSGVTQTPKHLITATGQRVTLRCSPRSGDLSVYWYQQSLDQGLQFLIQYYNGEERAKGNILERFSAQQFPDLHSELNLSSLELGDSALYFCASSGGSGYEQYFGPGTRLTVT.

The V call is TRBV15, the J call TRBJ2-1; perhaps D is TRBD1 or TRBD2 (6 bases each). With 5 bases removed from V and 7 bases from J, the gap between germline ends came to 21 bases. Germline CDR1 reads LNHNV; CDR2 reads YYDKDF (reference sequence). The CDR3 contains 16 residues. The chain's CDR3 is CATSARLVGGRNEQFF. The DNA for the CDR3 is TGTGCCACCAGCGCCAGACTAGTTGGGGGCCGAAATGAGCAGTTCTTC.

This clone was found a few times. The J gene is TRBJ2-7, the V gene TRBV30; 7 nucleotides agree with TRBD2. Looked up from germline, CDR1 is GTSNPN and CDR2 is SVGIG (reference sequence). CDR3 length equals 14 residues. The junction had 8 bases not matched to a gene; V was cut back by 3 bases and J by 3 bases. The CDR3 is CAWRAWGGGYEQYV. CDR3 nucleotide sequence: TGTGCCTGGAGGGCTTGGGGGGGAGGCTACGAGCAGTACGTC.

The chain carries TRBV7-9 and TRBJ2-1; D is perhaps TRBD1 (5 bases). Trimming took off 3 bases at V and 0 bases at J, with 15 bases between the two ends. CDR3 size: 17 residues. Germline V gives CDR1 SEHNR, CDR2 FQNEAQ (reference sequence). Written as DNA, the CDR3 is TGTGCCAGCAGCTTCGGAATACAGGCTATCTCCTACAATGAGCAGTTCTTC. Its protein is CASSFGIQAISYNEQFF.

This clone has a single count. The rearrangement links TRBV28 to TRBJ2-7; a weak D match, TRBD1 (5 bases). The length of the CDR3 is 14 residues. Trimming left V 3 bases short and J 2 bases short, with 11 bases between. In germline, CDR1 is MDHEN, CDR2 SYDVKM. CDR3 in amino acids: CASSFWTRPYEQYF. CDR3 bases: TGTGCCAGCAGTTTCTGGACAAGACCCTACGAGCAGTACTTC.

The chain carries TRBV5-1 and TRBJ1-2; D is unresolved. The CDR3 consists of 13 residues. The germline V and J ends were trimmed by 1 base and 3 bases, with 7 bases remaining between them. Germline values: CDR1 SGHRS, CDR2 YFSETQ. The CDR3 loop is CASSLMADYGYTF. CDR3 DNA sequence: TGCGCCAGCAGCTTGATGGCTGACTATGGCTACACCTTC.

The V gene is TRBV4-1, the J gene TRBJ2-7; 11 bases match TRBD2. The ends lost 5 bases at V and 1 base at J; junction bases unmatched: 4. This CDR3 is 15 amino acids long. Germline V CDR1 and CDR2: MGHRA, YSYEKL. The CDR3 DNA reads TGCGCCAGCAGCTTTACTAGCGGGAGTTCCTACGAGCAGTACTTC. Translating it yields CASSFTSGSSYEQYF.

The chain combines TRBV10-3 with TRBJ1-3; 7 bases line up with TRBD1. The germline V gene encodes CDR1 ENHRY and CDR2 SYGVKD. The CDR3 runs 15 residues. The ends lost 6 bases at V and 0 bases at J; junction bases unmatched: 5. DNA of the CDR3: TGTGCCATCAGACCGACAGGGCCCTCTGGAAACACCATATATTTT. Amino acids: CAIRPTGPSGNTIYF.

This sequence joins TRBV7-9 and TRBJ2-1, with 11 bases lining up with TRBD1. Trimming took 7 bases from V and 0 from J; bases not matched to a gene: 11. Germline V gives CDR1 SEHNR, CDR2 FQNEAQ (reference sequence). The CDR3 is 18 amino acids. CDR3 nucleotide sequence: TGTGCCAGCACCCCGGGGGACAGGGGGTTCAGCTCCTACAATGAGCAGTTCTTC. This encodes CASTPGDRGFSSYNEQFF.

This clone has only one observation. V and J are TRBV5-1 and TRBJ1-2; TRBD1 might be the D (5 bases). The germline V gene has CDR1 SGHRS and CDR2 YFSETQ. Trimming took 4 bases from V and 2 from J, leaving 21 bases between them. This CDR3 region has 17 residues. The CDR3 DNA is TGCGCCAGCAGCCCCGAGGGTTCCAGGGAAAGCAACTATGGCTACACCTTC. It yields the protein CASSPEGSRESNYGYTF.

Worth noting for this clone: This CDR3 is also generated by other DNA sequences in the sample. The chain carries TRBV6-5 and TRBJ1-1, with D uncertain. The V and J ends lost 8 bases and 0 bases respectively, with 10 bases between them. The CDR3 consists of 13 residues. The germline CDR1 and CDR2 sequences are MNHEY and SVGAGI. The CDR3 DNA follows: TGTGCCAGCTATTTACACATGAACACTGAAGCTTTCTTT. It is translated as CASYLHMNTEAFF.

The chain is built from TRBV29-1 and TRBJ2-7; 7 positions match TRBD1. Germline V CDR1 and CDR2: SQVTM, ANQGSEA. With 6 bases clipped from V and 3 bases from J, the junction kept 5 bases outside the gene matches. This CDR3 contains 12 residues. CDR3 sequence reads: CSVAQGVYEQYF. The CDR3 DNA is TGCAGCGTCGCCCAGGGGGTCTACGAGCAGTACTTC.

V and J are TRBV7-9 and TRBJ2-5; 11 nucleotides align to TRBD2. Trimming took 7 bases from V and 5 from J; bases not matched to a gene: 6. Germline CDR1 is SEHNR and CDR2 is FQNEAQ (reference sequence). This CDR3 is built from 14 residues. In nucleotides, the CDR3 is TGTGCCAGCACCGGGACTAGCGGACGGGAGACCCAGTACTTC. Protein: CASTGTSGRETQYF.

The rearrangement uses TRBV5-1 and TRBJ2-1, with D perhaps matching TRBD1 (5 bases). Trimming took 1 base from V and 0 from J, leaving 11 bases between them. Looked up from germline, CDR1 is SGHRS and CDR2 is YFSETQ. The length of the CDR3 is 16 residues. The CDR3 loop is CASSLYRRSSYNEQFF. The CDR3 DNA reads TGCGCCAGCAGCTTGTACAGGCGCTCCTCCTACAATGAGCAGTTCTTC.

V is TRBV4-3 and J is TRBJ2-5; possibly TRBD2 for D (6 bases). CDR1 and CDR2 (germline): LGHNA, YSLEER. The ends were cut back, 4 bases at V and 5 bases at J, with 14 bases in the middle. There are 14 residues in the CDR3. CDR3 loop: CASSPRAGGETQYF. The DNA of the CDR3 is TGCGCCAGCAGCCCCCGAGCTGGGGGGGAGACCCAGTACTTC.

This sequence joins TRBV4-3 and TRBJ2-2, with D possibly matching TRBD1 (5 bases). V gave up 2 bases and J gave up 0 bases, with 16 bases separating them. The V gene's germline CDR1 is LGHNA and CDR2 YSLEER. The CDR3 is made up of 18 amino acids. Here the CDR3 DNA reads TGCGCCAGCAGCCAAATCCTTCTTCAGGGCTCGAACACCGGGGAGCTGTTTTTT. Residues: CASSQILLQGSNTGELFF.

V is TRBV10-3 and J is TRBJ2-1; TRBD2 might be the D (5 bases). This CDR3 contains 13 residues. V gave up 6 bases and J gave up 2 bases, with 8 bases separating them. Germline lookup yields CDR1 ENHRY and CDR2 SYGVKD. CDR3 DNA: TGTGCCATCAGCATAGCGACCTACAATGAGCAGTTCTTC. Protein sequence: CAISIATYNEQFF.

The chain employs TRBV30 and TRBJ2-3; D uncertain. The CDR3 consists of 15 residues. Germline CDR1 GTSNPN, CDR2 SVGIG (reference sequence). V gave up 3 bases and J gave up 5 bases, with 18 bases separating them. The chain's CDR3 is CAWRTRYVGRDTQYF. DNA of the CDR3: TGTGCCTGGAGGACACGGTACGTTGGTCGAGATACGCAGTATTTT.

The chain uses TRBV20-1 and TRBJ1-2; 8 nucleotides line up with TRBD1. The CDR3 totals 11 residues. Germline V gene sequence: CDR1 DFQATT, CDR2 SNEGSKA (reference sequence). Trimming cost V 4 bases and J 8 bases; bases outside gene matches: 3. The CDR3 here is CSAMTGEGYTF. Here the CDR3 DNA reads TGCAGTGCTATGACAGGGGAAGGCTACACCTTC.

About this clone: The same CDR3 can be traced to other DNA sequences in this sample. The rearrangement joins TRBV7-2 to TRBJ2-1, with D tentatively TRBD2 (5 bases). The germline V and J ends were trimmed by 0 bases and 7 bases, with 7 bases remaining between them. There are 13 residues in the CDR3. Germline assignment: CDR1 SGHTA and CDR2 FQGNSA. The CDR3 is CASSLAGGNEQFF. The DNA of the CDR3 is TGTGCCAGCAGCTTAGCGGGCGGGAATGAGCAGTTCTTC.

The gene calls are TRBV5-1 and TRBJ2-7; D tentatively reads TRBD1 or TRBD2 (6 bases each). V was pared by 6 bases and J by 3 bases, with 19 bases between. Germline V gene sequence: CDR1 SGHRS, CDR2 YFSETQ. This CDR3 spans 15 amino acids. The CDR3 loop is CASKGGGSVFYEQYF. In nucleotides, the CDR3 is TGCGCCAGCAAAGGGGGAGGATCGGTTTTCTACGAGCAGTACTTC.

The chain joins TRBV7-9 to TRBJ2-7, with a possible D match to TRBD2 (5 bases). Looked up from germline, CDR1 is SEHNR and CDR2 is FQNEAQ (reference sequence). The CDR3 has 14 amino acids. V shed 5 bases and J shed 5 bases, with 16 bases lying between them. In DNA form, the CDR3 reads TGTGCCAGCAGCCCCTTCGGCCTAGCAAACGAGCAGTACTTC. It encodes CASSPFGLANEQYF.

V usage is TRBV7-9 and J usage is TRBJ1-1; D unclear. The CDR3 extends over 14 amino acids. Germline CDR1 and CDR2: SEHNR and FQNEAQ (reference sequence). V was cut by 0 bases and J by 4 bases, with 9 bases left in between. CDR3 residues: CASSLARSSTEAFF. CDR3 in DNA: TGTGCCAGCAGCTTAGCGCGCAGTAGCACTGAAGCTTTCTTT.

The chain uses TRBV10-3 and TRBJ1-5; 11 nucleotides match TRBD1. This CDR3 has 13 residues. V shed 11 bases, J shed 7 bases, and the junction held 7 bases outside the gene matches. Germline V gives CDR1 ENHRY, CDR2 SYGVKD. CDR3 DNA: TGTGCCGCCGGGACAGGGGGGGACCAGCCCCAGCATTTT. This encodes CAAGTGGDQPQHF.